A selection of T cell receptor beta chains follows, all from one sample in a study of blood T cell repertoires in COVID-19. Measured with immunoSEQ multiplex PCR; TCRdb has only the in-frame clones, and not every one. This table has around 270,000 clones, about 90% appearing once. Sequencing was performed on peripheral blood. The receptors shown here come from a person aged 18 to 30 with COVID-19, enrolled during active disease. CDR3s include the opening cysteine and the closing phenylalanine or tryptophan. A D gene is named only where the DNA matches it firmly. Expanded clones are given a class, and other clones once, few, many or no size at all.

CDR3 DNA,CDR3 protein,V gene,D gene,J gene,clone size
TGTGCCAGCAGCCCGACGGGGTTCAGGGGTTACGAGCAGTACTTC,CASSPTGFRGYEQYF,TRBV3-1/TRBV3-2,NA,TRBJ2-7,once
TGTGCCAGTACCCCGAGGGGGCTCACCTATGGCTACACCTTC,CASTPRGLTYGYTF,TRBV19,TRBD1,TRBJ1-2,NA
TGCAGCGTTGCCTCTGAAACGGTCGGTGGCTACACCTTC,CSVASETVGGYTF,TRBV29-1,NA,TRBJ1-2,NA
TGCAGTGCTAGTTTCGGCGGGGAATACGAGCAGTACTTC,CSASFGGEYEQYF,TRBV20-1,NA,TRBJ2-7,NA
TGTGCCAGCAGCCAACAACAGGTAAAAGACTCCTACGAGCAGTACTTC,CASSQQQVKDSYEQYF,TRBV14,NA,TRBJ2-7,NA
TGTGCCAGCAGCGGGCAGGGGGAGGCACGAAACTACAATGAGCAGTTCTTC,CASSGQGEARNYNEQFF,TRBV21-1,NA,TRBJ2-1,NA
TGCGCCAGCCCCCCTGGACAGAAAAATGAGCAGTTCTTC,CASPPGQKNEQFF,TRBV23-1,NA,TRBJ2-1,NA
TGTGCCAGCAGTGCAGGTATCTCCTACAATGAGCAGTTCTTC,CASSAGISYNEQFF,TRBV27,NA,TRBJ2-1,NA
TGTGCCAGCAGCTTGGACGCGGGAGCCTACAATGAGCAGTTCTTC,CASSLDAGAYNEQFF,TRBV5-4,TRBD2,TRBJ2-1,NA
TGCAGCGTTACGCCGAACAGGGGGACAGATACGCAGTATTTT,CSVTPNRGTDTQYF,TRBV29-1,TRBD1,TRBJ2-3,NA
TGCAGCGTTGAAGCCGTCCCGGGACTAGCGGGAAGTGGAGAGACCCAGTACTTC,CSVEAVPGLAGSGETQYF,TRBV29-1,TRBD2,TRBJ2-5,NA
TGTGCCAGCAGTGAAGTCGGAGGCATCTATGGCTACACCTTC,CASSEVGGIYGYTF,TRBV2,NA,TRBJ1-2,NA
TGTGCCAGCAGTTTAACGAGTCTTAGCAATCAGCCCCAGCATTTT,CASSLTSLSNQPQHF,TRBV6-5,NA,TRBJ1-5,NA
TGCGCCAGCAGTATGGACAGGGCCGGAAACACCATATATTTT,CASSMDRAGNTIYF,TRBV5-1,TRBD1,TRBJ1-3,NA
TGTGCCAGCAGCTTAGTTCTAGCGGGAGTGGGGGAGACCCAGTACTTC,CASSLVLAGVGETQYF,TRBV11-2,TRBD2,TRBJ2-5,NA
TGTGCCACCAGTGACCAGACAGGGGACGGAGCTTTCTTT,CATSDQTGDGAFF,TRBV24-1,TRBD1,TRBJ1-1,NA
TGTGCCAGCAGCAATCAGGGGTTAGGCGAGCAGTACTTC,CASSNQGLGEQYF,TRBV7-9,NA,TRBJ2-7,NA
TGTGCCAGCAGTGATAGTACTAGCGGGAGTTGGTACAATGAGCAGTTCTTC,CASSDSTSGSWYNEQFF,TRBV28,TRBD2,TRBJ2-1,few